This passage covers 7 T cell receptor beta chains from one sample sequenced in a study of cytomegalovirus exposure and HLA in healthy donors. Sequenced by immunoSEQ multiplex PCR; TCRdb stores in-frame clones only, minus some. Among around 65,000 clones listed, 85% to 95% were seen once. The material sequenced was PBMCs. The origin of the receptors is a man between 18 and 29 years old in good health and CMV-seropositive.

V is TRBV7-9 and J is TRBJ1-1, with D unclear. Germline CDR1 reads SEHNR; CDR2 reads FQNEAQ (reference sequence). The CDR3 is 15 amino acids. The V end lost 3 bases, the J end lost 5 bases, and 16 bases lay between the germline ends. CDR3: CASSFIREDRTEAFF. CDR3 DNA: TGTGCCAGCAGCTTTATAAGGGAGGATAGGACTGAAGCTTTCTTT.

This chain links TRBV6-5 with TRBJ2-7, with a tentative D call TRBD1 (5 bases). The CDR3 consists of 16 residues. CDR1 and CDR2 from the germline V gene are MNHEY and SVGAGI. The V end lost 0 bases, the J end lost 4 bases, and 16 bases lay between the germline ends. The DNA of the CDR3 is TGTGCCAGCAGTTACTCGTCTCAGGGTGGGAATTACGAGCAGTACTTC. It is translated as CASSYSSQGGNYEQYF.

The chain couples TRBV27 to TRBJ1-4, with 8 bases aligning to TRBD1. The CDR3 runs 14 residues. Germline CDR1 MNHEY, CDR2 SMNVEV (reference sequence). Trimming took 6 bases from V and 5 from J; bases not matched to a gene: 5. The CDR3 coding sequence is TGTGCCAGCAGCTGGACAGGGTTAAATGAAAAACTGTTTTTT. Its translation: CASSWTGLNEKLFF. Full variable domain (missing parts from reference TRBV27 and TRBJ1-4): EAQVTQNPRYLITVTGKKLTVTCSQNMNHEYMSWYRQDPGLGLRQIYYSMNVEVTDKGDVPEGYKVSRKEKRNFPLILESPSPNQTSLYFCASSWTGLNEKLFFGSGTQLSVL.

This clone was seen only once. V usage is TRBV28 and J usage is TRBJ2-7; 7 bases are shared with TRBD1. V lost 5 bases and J lost 0; bases outside the gene matches: 4. Germline lookup yields CDR1 MDHEN and CDR2 SYDVKM. The CDR3 extends over 14 amino acids. The CDR3 protein is CASSGTASSYEQYF. The DNA for the CDR3 is TGTGCCAGCAGTGGGACAGCTTCCTCCTACGAGCAGTACTTC.

This sequence joins TRBV5-1 and TRBJ2-5; 9 bases align to TRBD2. CDR3 length: 15 amino acids. Germline V gene sequence: CDR1 SGHRS, CDR2 YFSETQ. The J segment lost 2 bases and the V segment lost 5 bases, leaving 7 bases of the junction unmatched. The CDR3 DNA follows: TGCGCCAGCAGAGTGGCGGGAGGGGGTCAAGAGACCCAGTACTTC. Encoded protein: CASRVAGGGQETQYF.

The chain uses TRBV7-2 and TRBJ2-3; tentatively, D is TRBD2 (6 bases). This CDR3 comprises 15 residues. Germline CDR1 reads SGHTA; CDR2 reads FQGNSA. Trimming left V 7 bases short and J 2 bases short, with 16 bases between. DNA for the CDR3: TGTGCCAGCAACGTCGGGGCGGGGCCCACAGATACGCAGTATTTT. Translation gives CASNVGAGPTDTQYF.

The V and J genes are TRBV28 and TRBJ1-5; no reliable D call. The V and J ends lost 3 bases and 1 base respectively, with 10 bases between them. This CDR3 spans 15 amino acids. The germline CDR1 and CDR2 sequences are MDHEN and SYDVKM. Written as DNA, the CDR3 is TGTGCCAGCAGTTTCGGCGGCCTGAGCAATCAGCCCCAGCATTTT. It translates to CASSFGGLSNQPQHF.